The 30 T cell receptor beta chains below come from one sample, sequenced in a study of cytomegalovirus exposure and HLA in healthy donors. Measured with immunoSEQ multiplex PCR; TCRdb has only the in-frame clones, and not every one. Of approximately 59,000 clones in the sample, around 93% were seen once. The sequenced material came from PBMCs. The receptor set was obtained from a young woman in good health and CMV-seropositive.

The chain recombines TRBV6-6 with TRBJ2-7, with D perhaps matching TRBD1 (6 bases). Trimming removed 0 bases at V and 4 bases at J, with 10 bases between. The CDR3 spans 14 residues. CDR1 and CDR2 from the germline V gene are MNHNY and SVGAGI (reference sequence). CDR3 region: CASSYSGQTYEQYF. CDR3 coding DNA: TGTGCCAGCAGTTACTCCGGACAGACTTACGAGCAGTACTTC.

The genes are TRBV28 and TRBJ2-2; D remains ambiguous. This CDR3 is built from 14 residues. The V and J ends lost 8 bases and 0 bases respectively, with 10 bases between them. Per germline, CDR1 MDHEN and CDR2 SYDVKM. CDR3 coding DNA: TGTGCCAGCCGACCGCAGGCGAACACCGGGGAGCTGTTTTTT. As protein: CASRPQANTGELFF.

The chain employs TRBV27 and TRBJ1-5; TRBD1 agrees at 7 bases. Germline V gene lookup returns CDR1 MNHEY and CDR2 SMNVEV (reference sequence). CDR3 length: 15 amino acids. J gave up 6 bases and V 5 bases, and 10 bases lay outside the gene matches. The CDR3 spells CASSIKQGSSQPQHF. The CDR3 nucleotides are TGTGCCAGCAGTATTAAACAGGGGTCGAGTCAGCCCCAGCATTTT.

This clone appeared once. The chain recombines TRBV19 with TRBJ2-7; 7 bases map to TRBD1. Per germline, CDR1 LNHDA and CDR2 SQIVND (reference sequence). Trimming removed 3 bases from V and 1 base from J; junction bases left unmatched: 3. This CDR3 region has 14 residues. The CDR3 DNA sequence: TGTGCCAGTAGTATCCGGACAGGTTCCTACGAGCAGTACTTC. Translating it yields CASSIRTGSYEQYF.

This chain links TRBV7-2 with TRBJ1-1; 7 bases line up with TRBD1. V dropped 5 bases and J dropped 4; count of bases not matched to a gene: 4. Per germline, CDR1 SGHTA and CDR2 FQGNSA. CDR3 length: 13 residues. CDR3 residues: CASSPGTVTEAFF. CDR3 DNA: TGTGCCAGCAGCCCAGGGACAGTCACTGAAGCTTTCTTT.

This chain joins TRBV29-1 and TRBJ1-1, with TRBD1 as a possible D gene (6 bases). Between the trimmed V and J ends, which lost 5 bases and 1 base, there was a span of 14 bases. The V gene's germline CDR1 is SQVTM and CDR2 ANQGSEA. The CDR3 is 14 residues long. The CDR3 reads CSVWQGRGNTEAFF. The CDR3 bases are TGCAGCGTTTGGCAGGGGCGAGGGAACACTGAAGCTTTCTTT.

The V and J genes are TRBV18 and TRBJ1-2; the match to TRBD1 covers 7 bases. This CDR3 comprises 14 residues. Germline CDR1 reads KGHSH; CDR2 reads LQKENI. With V trimmed by 8 bases and J by 4 bases, 10 bases remained unmatched. In DNA form, the CDR3 reads TGTGCCAGCCAGGGGGGAGTACAGCTCTATGGCTACACCTTC. Residues: CASQGGVQLYGYTF.

V and J are TRBV4-1 and TRBJ1-1; D unresolved. The germline V gene has CDR1 MGHRA and CDR2 YSYEKL. The CDR3 has 13 residues. The V and J ends lost 1 base and 10 bases respectively, with 13 bases between them. This CDR3 is CASSQVEGAGAFF. The CDR3, as DNA: TGCGCCAGCAGCCAAGTTGAGGGTGCTGGAGCTTTCTTT.

With regard to this clone: The same CDR3 can be traced to other DNA sequences in this sample. The V gene is TRBV18, the J gene TRBJ1-2; the match to TRBD1 covers 7 bases. The V gene end was trimmed by 4 bases and the J gene end by 6 bases; junction bases not matched to a gene: 5. The CDR3 is made up of 13 amino acids. The V gene's germline CDR1 is KGHSH and CDR2 LQKENI. CDR3 DNA: TGTGCCAGCTCACTTCAGGGGGGTAATGGCTACACCTTC. Amino acids: CASSLQGGNGYTF. The whole variable domain, remainder taken from reference TRBV18 and TRBJ1-2, is NAGVMQNPRHLVRRRGQEARLRCSPMKGHSHVYWYRQLPEEGLKFMVYLQKENIIDESGMPKERFSAEFPKEGPSILRIQQVVRGDSAAYFCASSLQGGNGYTFGSGTRLTVV.

The V and J genes are TRBV6-4 and TRBJ2-1; 9 nucleotides line up with TRBD2. There are 15 residues in the CDR3. Germline CDR1 reads MRHNA; CDR2 reads SNTAGT. Trimming at V came to 0 bases and at J to 6 bases, leaving 3 bases not matched to a gene. In nucleotides, the CDR3 is TGTGCCAGCAGTGACTCCAGCGGGGGGCCCAATGAGCAGTTCTTC. This translates into CASSDSSGGPNEQFF.

This rearrangement joins TRBV23-1 to TRBJ1-2, with D possibly TRBD1 on 5 matching bases. TRBV23-1 is sorted into the ORF group, with uncertain function. CDR3 length: 16 amino acids. V lost 0 bases, J lost 2 bases, and 13 bases lay in between. CDR3 loop: CASSQSLGGGNYGYTF. The CDR3 coding sequence is TGCGCCAGCAGTCAATCCCTGGGGGGGGGAAACTATGGCTACACCTTC.

The chain employs TRBV19 and TRBJ1-5, with TRBD1 matching 7 bases. J was trimmed by 6 bases and V by 6 bases; bases with no gene match: 8. CDR1 LNHDA and CDR2 SQIVND come from the germline V gene (reference sequence). The length of the CDR3 is 14 residues. The CDR3 loop is CASRTGSGAQPQHF. The DNA of the CDR3 is TGTGCCAGTAGGACAGGGTCGGGGGCTCAGCCCCAGCATTTT.

The chain links TRBV27 to TRBJ2-1; 11 bases align to TRBD2. Germline loops: CDR1 MNHEY, CDR2 SMNVEV (reference sequence). Unmatched junction bases numbered 8, after V lost 6 bases and J lost 7 bases. The CDR3 totals 15 residues. CDR3 sequence (DNA): TGTGCCAGCAGCAATAGCGGGGGGGCCTTTAATGAGCAGTTCTTC. Encoded protein: CASSNSGGAFNEQFF.

This clone was observed a single time. This chain links TRBV14 with TRBJ2-6; D ambiguous. The V gene's germline CDR1 is SGHDN and CDR2 FVKESK. CDR3 size: 14 residues. V shed 5 bases and J shed 0 bases, with 5 bases lying between them. CDR3 sequence: CASSSFSGANVLTF. CDR3 nucleotides: TGTGCCAGCAGCTCCTTCTCTGGGGCCAACGTCCTGACTTTC. Combining the CDR3 with reference TRBV14 and TRBJ2-6 gives the whole variable domain EAGVTQFPSHSVIEKGQTVTLRCDPISGHDNLYWYRRVMGKEIKFLLHFVKESKQDESGMPNNRFLAERTGGTYSTLKVQPAELEDSGVYFCASSSFSGANVLTFGAGSRLTVL.

J is TRBJ2-1 and V is TRBV9, with TRBD2 matching 8 bases. Germline V lookup: CDR1 SGDLS, CDR2 YYNGEE. V shed 2 bases and J 7 bases; nucleotides not matched to a gene: 5. The CDR3 runs to 14 residues. Here the CDR3 reads CASSVSGGLNEQFF. CDR3 DNA sequence: TGTGCCAGCAGCGTTTCGGGGGGGCTTAATGAGCAGTTCTTC.

The CDR3 loop reads CASSLGQGHYGYTF. DNA for the CDR3: TGTGCCAGCAGCTTAGGGCAGGGCCACTATGGCTACACCTTC. The genes are TRBV7-9 and TRBJ1-2, with a possible D match to TRBD1 (5 bases). This CDR3 contains 14 residues. Germline CDR1 is SEHNR and CDR2 is FQNEAQ (reference sequence). Trimming left V 1 base short and J 3 bases short, with 9 bases between.

The V call is TRBV5-4, the J call TRBJ2-7; possible D gene TRBD1, 5 bases. The V end lost 0 bases, the J end lost 2 bases, and 9 bases lay between the germline ends. Germline loops: CDR1 SGHNT, CDR2 YYREEE (reference sequence). The CDR3 totals 14 residues. The CDR3 sequence: CASSLEPGTYEQYF. In nucleotides, the CDR3 is TGTGCCAGCAGCTTGGAACCAGGGACCTACGAGCAGTACTTC. Using reference TRBV5-4 and TRBJ2-7 for the parts outside the CDR3, the full variable domain is ETGVTQSPTHLIKTRGQQVTLRCSSQSGHNTVSWYQQALGQGPQFIFQYYREEENGRGNFPPRFSGLQFPNYSSELNVNALELDDSALYLCASSLEPGTYEQYFGPGTRLTVT.

This clone is judged medium-sized. The genes are TRBV27 and TRBJ2-2, with D hard to call. This CDR3 is 12 amino acids long. Trimming cost V 7 bases and J 4 bases, with 7 bases left between them. Germline values: CDR1 MNHEY, CDR2 SMNVEV (reference sequence). CDR3 in amino acids: CASTGFTGELFF. The CDR3 DNA follows: TGTGCCAGCACAGGATTCACCGGGGAGCTGTTTTTT.

The J gene is TRBJ2-5, the V gene TRBV4-1; 8 bases fit TRBD1. The CDR3 sequence is 13 residues long. CDR1 and CDR2 (germline): MGHRA, YSYEKL. With 3 bases clipped from V and 5 bases from J, the junction kept 2 bases outside the gene matches. For the CDR3, the DNA is TGCGCCAGCAGCCAGACAGGGGTCGAGACCCAGTACTTC. It translates to CASSQTGVETQYF.

The chain couples TRBV5-4 to TRBJ2-3; 14 bases are shared with TRBD2. Germline V lookup: CDR1 SGHNT, CDR2 YYREEE (reference sequence). The V and J ends lost 4 bases and 2 bases, in that order; junction bases with no gene match: 6. The CDR3 is made up of 17 amino acids. The CDR3 reads CASSTGTSGGLTDTQYF. In DNA form, the CDR3 reads TGTGCCAGCAGCACCGGGACTAGCGGGGGCCTCACAGATACGCAGTATTTT. Full variable domain (outside the CDR3, taken from reference TRBV5-4 and TRBJ2-3): ETGVTQSPTHLIKTRGQQVTLRCSSQSGHNTVSWYQQALGQGPQFIFQYYREEENGRGNFPPRFSGLQFPNYSSELNVNALELDDSALYLCASSTGTSGGLTDTQYFGPGTRLTVL.

V and J are TRBV11-2 and TRBJ2-5, with 11 bases matching TRBD2. The germline V gene has CDR1 SGHAT and CDR2 FQNNGV. CDR3 length equals 17 residues. Trimming at V came to 5 bases and at J to 5 bases, leaving 13 bases not matched to a gene. The CDR3 spells CASSPLMIAGGPETQYF. The CDR3 nucleotides read TGTGCCAGCAGCCCCCTAATGATAGCGGGGGGGCCGGAGACCCAGTACTTC.

The chain is built from TRBV7-6 and TRBJ2-6; D unclear. The germline CDR1 and CDR2 sequences are SGHVS and FNYEAQ. V was pared by 1 base and J by 1 base, with 5 bases between. The CDR3 is 15 residues long. The chain's CDR3 is CASSLGVSGANVLTF. The CDR3 DNA follows: TGTGCCAGCAGCTTAGGCGTATCTGGGGCCAACGTCCTGACTTTC.

The chain employs TRBV6-5 and TRBJ2-1; 7 positions agree with TRBD2. Losses at the gene ends were 2 bases for V and 7 bases for J; bases not matched to a gene: 5. This CDR3 has 14 amino acids. CDR1 and CDR2 (germline): MNHEY, SVGAGI. CDR3 DNA: TGTGCCAGCAGTTACGGGACTATCCGAAATGAGCAGTTCTTC. Protein: CASSYGTIRNEQFF.

The rearrangement uses TRBV21-1 and TRBJ2-4; the table's TRBD2 call for D was not verified on the DNA. TRBV21-1 is flagged as a pseudogene. The CDR3 loop spans 15 amino acids. DNA of the CDR3: TGTGCCAGCAGCAAAGGGCTAGCGGGGGGGGACATTCAGTACTTC. It codes for CASSKGLAGGDIQYF.

The chain is built from TRBV6-1 and TRBJ2-7; D is possibly TRBD2 (6 bases). Germline assignment: CDR1 MNHNS and CDR2 SASEGT. The CDR3 consists of 13 residues. Trimming pared 4 bases from V and 6 bases from J, leaving 13 bases between. The CDR3: CASSAGSGGEQYF. The CDR3 DNA sequence: TGTGCCAGCAGTGCTGGTAGCGGAGGCGAGCAGTACTTC.

This clone was detected only once. The chain links TRBV6-5 to TRBJ2-1, with 9 positions matching TRBD1. Germline CDR1 reads MNHEY; CDR2 reads SVGAGI. The CDR3 totals 13 residues. The ends lost 4 bases at V and 9 bases at J; junction bases unmatched: 4. The CDR3 loop is CASSLQGAPEQFF. CDR3 nucleotides: TGTGCCAGCAGTTTACAGGGGGCGCCTGAGCAGTTCTTC.

The chain links TRBV27 to TRBJ2-7; 10 bases map to TRBD2. V was pared by 6 bases and J by 5 bases, with 7 bases of the junction left unmatched. CDR1 is MNHEY, CDR2 SMNVEV, per germline (reference sequence). This CDR3 has 14 amino acids. CDR3 in amino acids: CASSPGLASNEQYF. CDR3 bases: TGTGCCAGCAGCCCGGGACTAGCGTCAAACGAGCAGTACTTC.

The chain combines TRBV19 with TRBJ2-2, with 7 positions matching TRBD2. The CDR3 is made up of 18 amino acids. CDR1 LNHDA and CDR2 SQIVND come from the germline V gene (reference sequence). With 3 bases clipped from V and 2 bases from J, the junction kept 12 bases outside the gene matches. CDR3: CASSIGRGRQPNTGELFF. The DNA of the CDR3 is TGTGCCAGTAGTATCGGGCGGGGGAGACAACCAAACACCGGGGAGCTGTTTTTT.

V gene TRBV19 combines with J gene TRBJ2-5; the D gene is possibly TRBD2 (7 bases). Germline CDR1 LNHDA, CDR2 SQIVND (reference sequence). The ends were cut back, 5 bases at V and 4 bases at J, with 14 bases in the middle. CDR3 size: 14 residues. The CDR3 nucleotides are TGTGCCAGTAGTGAAGGGGGGGCCAGAGAGACCCAGTACTTC. Encoded protein: CASSEGGARETQYF.

The rearrangement joins TRBV11-2 to TRBJ2-4; D remains unclear. Germline V CDR1 and CDR2: SGHAT, FQNNGV. The CDR3 has 10 residues. The ends were cut back, 3 bases at V and 16 bases at J, with 10 bases in the middle. This CDR3 is CASSLITVYF. The CDR3, as DNA: TGTGCCAGCAGCTTGATAACGGTTTACTTC. The full variable domain, rest sourced from reference TRBV11-2 and TRBJ2-4, is EAGVAQSPRYKIIEKRQSVAFWCNPISGHATLYWYQQILGQGPKLLIQFQNNGVVDDSQLPKDRFSAERLKGVDSTLKIQPAKLEDSAVYLCASSLITVYFGAGTRLSVL.